The 26 T cell receptor beta chains below were found in one sample sequenced in a study of blood T cell repertoires in COVID-19. Assay used: immunoSEQ multiplex PCR; TCRdb lists only in-frame clones, some missing. The sample shows 60,000 to 70,000 clones, 70% to 90% of them seen only once. Source material: PBMCs or T cells enriched from blood (not recorded which). Receptors originate from a woman between 35 and 50 years old who had recovered from COVID-19.

The chain carries TRBV19 and TRBJ1-5, with D possibly TRBD1 on 6 matching bases. Trimming removed 4 bases at V and 13 bases at J, with 14 bases between. CDR1 and CDR2 (germline): LNHDA, SQIVND (reference sequence). This CDR3 spans 12 amino acids. The CDR3 is CASSTQGGEQHF. The CDR3 nucleotides are TGTGCCAGTAGTACACAGGGAGGGGAACAGCATTTT. Variable domain in full (rest from reference TRBV19 and TRBJ1-5): DGGITQSPKYLFRKEGQNVTLSCEQNLNHDAMYWYRQDPGQGLRLIYYSQIVNDFQKGDIAEGYSVSREKKESFPLTVTSAQKNPTAFYLCASSTQGGEQHFGDGTRLSIL.

The chain couples TRBV3-1 (or the pseudogene TRBV3-2) to TRBJ2-3; D is unresolved. V lost 0 bases, J lost 3 bases, and 7 bases lay in between. CDR1 LGHDT and CDR2 YNNKEL come from the germline V gene (reference sequence). This CDR3 spans 14 amino acids. The CDR3 is CASSQDSLTDTQYF. Written as DNA, the CDR3 is TGTGCCAGCAGCCAAGATAGCCTGACAGATACGCAGTATTTT.

V usage is TRBV19 and J usage is TRBJ2-1; D may be TRBD1 (5 bases). CDR1 is LNHDA and CDR2 is SQIVND in the germline V gene (reference sequence). The V gene lost 4 bases and the J gene lost 12 bases, with 16 bases spanning the gap. The CDR3 has 13 residues. CDR3 protein: CASSSGHGDGQFF. As DNA, the CDR3 is TGTGCCAGTAGTAGCGGACACGGCGACGGGCAGTTCTTC. Looking up the rest from reference TRBV19 and TRBJ2-1 gives the full variable domain: DGGITQSPKYLFRKEGQNVTLSCEQNLNHDAMYWYRQDPGQGLRLIYYSQIVNDFQKGDIAEGYSVSREKKESFPLTVTSAQKNPTAFYLCASSSGHGDGQFFGPGTRLTVL.

The rearrangement uses TRBV13 and TRBJ1-4; TRBD1 agrees at 8 bases. The V and J ends lost 1 base and 10 bases, in that order; junction bases with no gene match: 2. The CDR3 is 13 residues long. Germline-derived CDR1 and CDR2 are PRHDT and FYEKMQ (reference sequence). In nucleotides, the CDR3 is TGTGCCAGCAGCTTAGAAGACAGGGGAAAACTGTTTTTT. Protein sequence: CASSLEDRGKLFF.

This chain joins TRBV11-3 and TRBJ2-7; unclear D gene. Germline CDR1 SGHNT, CDR2 YENEEA. This CDR3 comprises 15 residues. Trimming shortened V by 5 bases and J by 1 base, and 15 bases separated the two germline ends. The CDR3 DNA sequence: TGTGCCAGCAGCACCCGGTCAGGTCCATCCTACGAGCAGTACTTC. This encodes CASSTRSGPSYEQYF. The variable domain in full, with the rest retrieved from reference TRBV11-3 and TRBJ2-7, is EAGVVQSPRYKIIEKKQPVAFWCNPISGHNTLYWYLQNLGQGPELLIRYENEEAVDDSQLPKDRFSAERLKGVDSTLKIQPAELGDSAVYLCASSTRSGPSYEQYFGPGTRLTVT.

The V gene is TRBV19, the J gene TRBJ1-5, with 7 bases lining up with TRBD1. V was pared by 1 base and J by 6 bases, with 6 bases of the junction left unmatched. Germline V lookup: CDR1 LNHDA, CDR2 SQIVND (reference sequence). CDR3 length: 15 amino acids. The CDR3 DNA follows: TGTGCCAGTAGTATAGGCACAGGGGAAGTTCAGCCCCAGCATTTT. It codes for CASSIGTGEVQPQHF.

This chain connects TRBV6-5 to TRBJ1-6, with a possible D match to TRBD1 (5 bases). V was pared by 4 bases and J by 7 bases, with 11 bases between. CDR1 and CDR2 (germline): MNHEY, SVGAGI. The CDR3 is 14 residues long. The CDR3 sequence is CASSSGGGNSPLHF. The DNA of the CDR3 is TGTGCCAGCAGTTCCGGGGGGGGAAATTCACCCCTCCACTTT.

The sample holds one count of this clone. This rearrangement joins TRBV21-1 to TRBJ1-5; the DNA was not compared with TRBD1, the D call given in the table. TRBV21-1 is annotated as a pseudogene. The CDR3 length is 15 residues. The CDR3 nucleotides read TGTGCCAGCTCCCTAGGGAGCCAGGGGAATCAGCCCCAGCATTTT. This encodes CASSLGSQGNQPQHF.

This sequence joins TRBV10-1 and TRBJ2-1; 10 bases agree with TRBD2. Germline CDR1 WNHNN, CDR2 SYGVQD (reference sequence). The CDR3 runs 16 residues. Trimming removed 3 bases from V and 4 bases from J; junction bases left unmatched: 6. In nucleotides, the CDR3 is TGCGCCAGCAGTGACCACACTAGCGGGGCATACAATGAGCAGTTCTTC. It translates to CASSDHTSGAYNEQFF.

This chain uses TRBV5-1 with TRBJ2-1; 9 bases agree with TRBD1. The germline V gene encodes CDR1 SGHRS and CDR2 YFSETQ. Germline trimming cut 4 bases from V and 5 bases from J; bases unmatched to any gene: 10. The CDR3 contains 16 residues. The CDR3 loop is CASSEYRDRANNEQFF. CDR3 DNA sequence: TGCGCCAGCAGCGAATACCGGGACAGGGCTAACAATGAGCAGTTCTTC.

The gene calls are TRBV29-1 and TRBJ1-1; the match to TRBD1 covers 7 bases. Germline values: CDR1 SQVTM, CDR2 ANQGSEA. J was trimmed by 5 bases and V by 6 bases; bases with no gene match: 9. The CDR3 spans 13 residues. CDR3 DNA: TGCAGCGTCGACAGGGTGGGAGGAACTGAAGCTTTCTTT. It is translated as CSVDRVGGTEAFF.

CDR3 coding DNA: TGTGCCAGCAGTAGGGGAGGGGGAATCCCCCCACTTAATTCACCCCTCCACTTT. It encodes CASSRGGGIPPLNSPLHF. V usage is TRBV7-9 and J usage is TRBJ1-6, with D possibly TRBD1 on 6 matching bases. With 6 bases removed from V and 6 bases from J, the gap between germline ends came to 24 bases. CDR1 SEHNR and CDR2 FQNEAQ come from the germline V gene (reference sequence). CDR3 length equals 18 residues.

The J gene is TRBJ2-7, the V gene TRBV7-7; D possibly corresponds to TRBD1 (6 bases). CDR1 and CDR2 from the germline V gene are SSHAT and FNYEAQ (reference sequence). Trimming removed 4 bases from V and 5 bases from J, with 15 bases in between. This CDR3 is 14 amino acids long. The chain's CDR3 is CASSSGDTSNEQYF. The DNA of the CDR3 is TGTGCCAGCAGCTCTGGGGACACATCAAACGAGCAGTACTTC.

This clone has more than one count but fewer than ten. The genes are TRBV4-1 and TRBJ1-2; TRBD1 might be the D (6 bases). CDR3 length equals 16 residues. V lost 1 base and J lost 6, with 18 bases in between. Germline loops: CDR1 MGHRA, CDR2 YSYEKL. Here the CDR3 DNA reads TGCGCCAGCAGCCAAGTCGAGGACAGAGATCCACATGGCTACACCTTC. Its translation is CASSQVEDRDPHGYTF.

The rearrangement uses TRBV19 and TRBJ2-5; 7 bases match TRBD1. V dropped 6 bases and J dropped 2; count of bases not matched to a gene: 6. The CDR3 is 14 residues long. Germline CDR1 and CDR2: LNHDA and SQIVND (reference sequence). The CDR3 DNA follows: TGTGCCAGTAGGGACAGGTGGATTCAAGAGACCCAGTACTTC. Its protein is CASRDRWIQETQYF.

The V call is TRBV3-1 (or the pseudogene TRBV3-2), the J call TRBJ2-7; 7 bases match TRBD2. CDR1 is LGHDT, CDR2 YNNKEL, per germline (reference sequence). The CDR3 has 16 amino acids. Trimming cost V 0 bases and J 0 bases; bases outside gene matches: 5. In DNA form, the CDR3 reads TGTGCCAGCAGCCAAGATCGGGGCGGGAGCTCCTACGAGCAGTACTTC. Protein: CASSQDRGGSSYEQYF.

This rearrangement joins TRBV6-4 to TRBJ1-1; D is perhaps TRBD1 (5 bases). The CDR3 has 15 residues. V dropped 0 bases and J dropped 5 bases, with 13 bases sitting between them. Per the germline V gene, CDR1 is MRHNA and CDR2 is SNTAGT. The CDR3 coding sequence is TGTGCCAGCAGTGACTCGCGGGGGGGGATAACTGAAGCTTTCTTT. Translated: CASSDSRGGITEAFF.

The chain carries TRBV7-2 and TRBJ2-6; no definite D call. The V end lost 1 base, the J end lost 2 bases, and 12 bases lay between the germline ends. Germline CDR1 SGHTA, CDR2 FQGNSA. This CDR3 is built from 17 residues. The CDR3 region has the DNA TGTGCCAGCAGCTTAGTGGGCAGGCTCCCTGGGGCCAACGTCCTGACTTTC. Protein product: CASSLVGRLPGANVLTF. Full variable domain (outside the CDR3, taken from reference TRBV7-2 and TRBJ2-6): GAGVSQSPSNKVTEKGKDVELRCDPISGHTALYWYRQSLGQGLEFLIYFQGNSAPDKSGLPSDRFSAERTGGSVSTLTIQRTQQEDSAVYLCASSLVGRLPGANVLTFGAGSRLTVL.

The chain recombines TRBV19 with TRBJ2-5; 11 nucleotides agree with TRBD2. V gave up 7 bases and J gave up 4 bases; unmatched junction bases: 8. This CDR3 is built from 15 residues. Per germline, CDR1 LNHDA and CDR2 SQIVND (reference sequence). The CDR3 reads CASTSSGGAGETQYF. Here the CDR3 DNA reads TGTGCCAGTACAAGTAGCGGGGGGGCCGGAGAGACCCAGTACTTC.

The gene calls are TRBV5-4 and TRBJ1-6, with a tentative D call TRBD1 (6 bases). Trimming removed 4 bases at V and 7 bases at J, with 18 bases between. CDR3 length equals 16 residues. Germline assignment: CDR1 SGHNT and CDR2 YYREEE (reference sequence). The CDR3 nucleotides read TGTGCCAGCAGCCTAGACCCGGGTACAGGGAATTCACCCCTCCACTTT. It is translated as CASSLDPGTGNSPLHF.

This chain uses TRBV5-4 with TRBJ2-2, with 9 bases lining up with TRBD1. Germline CDR1 and CDR2: SGHNT and YYREEE (reference sequence). The CDR3 extends over 16 amino acids. The junction had 8 bases not matched to a gene; V was cut back by 1 base and J by 7 bases. CDR3 DNA sequence: TGTGCCAGCAGCTTGCCCGGGACAGGGAAGATCGGGGAGCTGTTTTTT. This encodes CASSLPGTGKIGELFF.

This clone appeared once. J is TRBJ1-1 and V is TRBV14, with 7 bases identical to TRBD1. J lost 13 bases, V lost 0 bases, and 11 bases had no gene match. This CDR3 comprises 14 residues. Germline V gene sequence: CDR1 SGHDN, CDR2 FVKESK. CDR3 in amino acids: CASSQERQGLKVFF. The CDR3 DNA follows: TGTGCCAGCAGCCAAGAAAGACAGGGACTGAAGGTTTTCTTT.

The rearrangement joins TRBV25-1 to TRBJ1-2; tentative D call: TRBD1 (5 bases). Germline-derived CDR1 and CDR2 are MGHDK and SYGVNS. The V end was cut by 5 bases, the J end by 10 bases, with 17 bases between. The CDR3 has 13 amino acids. CDR3 nucleotide sequence: TGTGCCAGCAGTCCCCGAGGGGAGGTTGCCTACACCTTC. Amino acid sequence: CASSPRGEVAYTF.

The V and J genes are TRBV5-1 and TRBJ2-1; 9 bases align to TRBD1. CDR3 length equals 15 residues. The V gene end was trimmed by 3 bases and the J gene end by 0 bases; junction bases not matched to a gene: 1. Per the germline V gene, CDR1 is SGHRS and CDR2 is YFSETQ. The CDR3 DNA sequence: TGCGCCAGCAGCTGGGGACAGGGCTCCTACAATGAGCAGTTCTTC. Amino acids: CASSWGQGSYNEQFF.

CDR3 DNA sequence: TGTGCCAGCAGCCTAGCCCGGACAGGTTATAATTCACCCCTCCACTTT. Amino acid sequence: CASSLARTGYNSPLHF. The rearrangement uses TRBV5-6 and TRBJ1-6; 7 bases are a match to TRBD1. Trimming took 4 bases from V and 4 from J; bases not matched to a gene: 8. The germline V gene has CDR1 SGHDT and CDR2 YYEEEE. This CDR3 contains 16 residues.

This chain joins TRBV6-5 and TRBJ2-7; tentatively, D is TRBD2 (5 bases). Germline CDR1 is MNHEY and CDR2 is SVGAGI. This CDR3 comprises 13 residues. Between the trimmed V and J ends, which lost 6 bases and 4 bases, there was a span of 13 bases. CDR3 bases: TGTGCCAGCAGCGTGCGGACTGGGTACGAGCAGTACTTC. Its protein is CASSVRTGYEQYF.